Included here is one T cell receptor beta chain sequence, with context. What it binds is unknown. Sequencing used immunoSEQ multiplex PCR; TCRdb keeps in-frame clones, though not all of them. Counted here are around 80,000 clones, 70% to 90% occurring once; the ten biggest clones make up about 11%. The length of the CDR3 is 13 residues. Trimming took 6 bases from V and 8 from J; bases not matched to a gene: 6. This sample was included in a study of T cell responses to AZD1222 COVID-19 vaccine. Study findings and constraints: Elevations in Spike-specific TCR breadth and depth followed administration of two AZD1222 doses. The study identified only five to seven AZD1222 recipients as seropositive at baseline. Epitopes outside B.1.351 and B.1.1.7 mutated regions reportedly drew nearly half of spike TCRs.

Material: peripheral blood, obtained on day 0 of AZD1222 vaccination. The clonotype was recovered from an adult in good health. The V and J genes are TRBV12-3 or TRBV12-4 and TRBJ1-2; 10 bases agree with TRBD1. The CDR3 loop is CASSRQGAKGYTF. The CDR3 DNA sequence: TGTGCCAGCAGCCGACAGGGGGCGAAGGGCTACACCTTC.